The text below deals with one T cell receptor beta chain. Its antigen is unidentified. V lost 3 bases and J 1 base, leaving 9 bases between the germline ends. Germline-derived CDR1 and CDR2 are LNHDA and SQIVND (reference sequence). The CDR3 is 14 amino acids. PCR was performed using 60 Vbeta and 13 Jbeta primers. Data came from immunoSEQ multiplex PCR; TCRdb stores just in-frame clones and leaves some out. The sample lists around 90,000 clones; less than 80% were seen once. This sample stems from a study of cytomegalovirus exposure and HLA in healthy donors. Study conclusions and caveats: Diagnosis of cytomegalovirus status made by the classifier reportedly showed high specificity and sensitivity. Earlier analysis found most TCR beta V segments productive about 90% or about 30% of the time.

The clonotype comes from a woman in her forties or fifties in good health and CMV-seropositive. V is TRBV19 and J is TRBJ1-2; unclear D gene. Material: PBMCs. The CDR3 reads CASSIRRSNYGYTF. For the CDR3, the DNA is TGTGCCAGTAGTATCCGGAGAAGTAACTATGGCTACACCTTC.